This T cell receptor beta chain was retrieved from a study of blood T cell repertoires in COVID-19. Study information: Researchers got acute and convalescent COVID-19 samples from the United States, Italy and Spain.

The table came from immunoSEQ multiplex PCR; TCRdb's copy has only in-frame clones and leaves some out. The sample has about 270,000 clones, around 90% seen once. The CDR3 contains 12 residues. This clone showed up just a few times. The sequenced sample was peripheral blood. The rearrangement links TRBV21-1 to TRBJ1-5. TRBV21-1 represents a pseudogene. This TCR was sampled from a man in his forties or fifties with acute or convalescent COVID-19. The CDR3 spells CAILRRGQPQHF. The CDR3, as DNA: TGTGCCATCTTGAGGAGGGGCCAGCCCCAGCATTTT.